Listed below are T cell receptor beta chains from one sample, sequenced in a study of Ad26.COV2.S vaccination and SARS-CoV-2 variants. Profiled with immunoSEQ multiplex PCR; TCRdb holds only in-frame clones, not every one. The repertoire consists of roughly 350,000 clones, with roughly 89% occurring once and the leading ten covering around 4.5%. The sequencing used peripheral blood, collected in a trial of Ad26.COV2.S vaccine versus placebo. The receptors stem from a person between 18 and 65 years old who received the Ad26.COV2.S COVID-19 vaccine or a placebo. The CDR3 runs from the conserved cysteine through the conserved F or W. A D gene is named only where the DNA matches it firmly. Part of the rows lack a size; the others show once, few, many or a class for expanded clones.

D gene: .
V gene: TRBV19
J gene: TRBJ1-1
clone size: .
CDR3 DNA: TGTGCCAGTAGATGGGGGGGGAACACTGAAGCTTTCTTT
CDR3 protein: CASRWGGNTEAFF

D gene: .
V gene: TRBV5-8
J gene: TRBJ1-2
clone size: .
CDR3 DNA: TGTGCCAGCTCTAGGACCGGGAATAACCGTTATGGCTACACCTTC
CDR3 protein: CASSRTGNNRYGYTF

D gene: .
V gene: TRBV12-3/TRBV12-4
J gene: TRBJ1-1
clone size: .
CDR3 DNA: TGTGCCAGCAGTTTAGCATCGAACACTGAAGCTTTCTTT
CDR3 protein: CASSLASNTEAFF

D gene: TRBD1
V gene: TRBV19
J gene: TRBJ1-5
clone size: .
CDR3 DNA: TGTGCCAGTAGGGACAGGGGGATGAGCAATCAGCCCCAGCATTTT
CDR3 protein: CASRDRGMSNQPQHF

D gene: TRBD1
V gene: TRBV6-5
J gene: TRBJ2-5
clone size: .
CDR3 DNA: TGTGCCAGCAGGGGGACAGGGCCTCACCAAGAGACCCAGTACTTC
CDR3 protein: CASRGTGPHQETQYF

D gene: .
V gene: TRBV4-1
J gene: TRBJ2-1
clone size: .
CDR3 DNA: TGCGCCAGCAGCCAACCAGGCAGAAGCTCCTACAATGAGCAGTTCTTC
CDR3 protein: CASSQPGRSSYNEQFF

D gene: .
V gene: TRBV2
J gene: TRBJ2-3
clone size: .
CDR3 DNA: TGTGCCAGCAAAGAGGGGGAGGGCTCTAGACGCACAGATACGCAGTATTTT
CDR3 protein: CASKEGEGSRRTDTQYF

D gene: TRBD2
V gene: TRBV11-1
J gene: TRBJ2-5
clone size: .
CDR3 DNA: TGTGCCAGCAGCTTTCGACTAGCGGGAGATATCCAGACCCAGTACTTC
CDR3 protein: CASSFRLAGDIQTQYF

D gene: TRBD2
V gene: TRBV28
J gene: TRBJ2-5
clone size: once
CDR3 DNA: TGTGCCAGCAGTCCACCTCGGGCGGGAGGAGAGACCCAGTACTTC
CDR3 protein: CASSPPRAGGETQYF

D gene: .
V gene: TRBV18
J gene: TRBJ2-7
clone size: .
CDR3 DNA: TGTGCCAGCTCACCAGTCGGGAGTCCCCACGAGCAGTACTTC
CDR3 protein: CASSPVGSPHEQYF

D gene: .
V gene: TRBV6-2/TRBV6-3
J gene: TRBJ1-1
clone size: .
CDR3 DNA: TGTGCCAGCAGTTCACGTAGCGGGACCCACACTGAAGCTTTCTTT
CDR3 protein: CASSSRSGTHTEAFF

D gene: .
V gene: TRBV10-3
J gene: TRBJ2-5
clone size: .
CDR3 DNA: TGTGCCATCAGTGACTCGGCAGTATCAGAGACCCAGTACTTC
CDR3 protein: CAISDSAVSETQYF

D gene: TRBD1
V gene: TRBV9
J gene: TRBJ2-2
clone size: .
CDR3 DNA: TGTGCCAGCAGCGGCCGATGGGGACAGGGTAGCGGGGAGCTGTTTTTT
CDR3 protein: CASSGRWGQGSGELFF

D gene: .
V gene: TRBV9
J gene: TRBJ2-2
clone size: .
CDR3 DNA: TGTGCCAGCAGCGTAGAGGAGGGGGGCAACACCGGGGAGCTGTTTTTT
CDR3 protein: CASSVEEGGNTGELFF